Below, 14 T cell receptor beta chains from the same sample are listed, as sequenced in a study of Ad26.COV2.S vaccination and SARS-CoV-2 variants. This table comes from immunoSEQ multiplex PCR, and its TCRdb copy is limited to in-frame clones, with some not included. The table lists some 450,000 clones, roughly 91% of them singletons, with less than 4.5% in the top ten. Described treatment: about 20 received Ad26.COV2.S at low or high dose, single or two shots; five or six received placebo; per-sample allocation not given. Sampling happened 63 days after the first vaccine or placebo injection. Specimen: peripheral blood, collected in a trial of Ad26.COV2.S vaccine versus placebo. The origin of the receptors is a person between 18 and 65 years old who received the Ad26.COV2.S COVID-19 vaccine or a placebo.

In its sample, this clone was seen a few times. The chain couples TRBV27 to TRBJ1-5, with D perhaps matching TRBD1 (6 bases). Germline V gene lookup returns CDR1 MNHEY and CDR2 SMNVEV (reference sequence). Deletions cut 0 bases from V and 4 bases from J, with 10 bases between. CDR3 length: 15 residues. Here the CDR3 reads CASSLSGGLNQPQHF. DNA of the CDR3: TGTGCCAGCAGTTTATCAGGGGGTCTTAATCAGCCCCAGCATTTT.

The V gene is TRBV29-1, the J gene TRBJ1-1; D uncertain. Germline V gene sequence: CDR1 SQVTM, CDR2 ANQGSEA. The length of the CDR3 is 10 residues. V lost 4 bases and J lost 5, with 5 bases in between. The DNA for the CDR3 is TGCAGCGTTGTTGGTACTGAAGCTTTCTTT. Translating it yields CSVVGTEAFF.

This rearrangement joins TRBV5-4 to TRBJ2-5; 11 nucleotides match TRBD2. The germline V gene encodes CDR1 SGHNT and CDR2 YYREEE (reference sequence). This CDR3 has 14 amino acids. With 5 bases clipped from V and 4 bases from J, the junction kept 4 bases outside the gene matches. As DNA, the CDR3 is TGTGCCAGCAGTCTTAGCGGGAGGGGAGAGACCCAGTACTTC. Translated: CASSLSGRGETQYF.

This clone has only one observation. This chain links TRBV19 with TRBJ2-1; 14 bases are shared with TRBD2. The ends lost 5 bases at V and 2 bases at J; junction bases unmatched: 14. Looked up from germline, CDR1 is LNHDA and CDR2 is SQIVND (reference sequence). This CDR3 has 20 residues. The CDR3 is CASSLLPGLAGVAAYNEQFF. The CDR3 DNA is TGTGCCAGTAGTCTCTTACCGGGACTAGCGGGAGTGGCGGCCTACAATGAGCAGTTCTTC.

The chain carries TRBV30 and TRBJ2-6, with D perhaps matching TRBD1 (5 bases). This CDR3 is 14 amino acids long. V was trimmed by 0 bases and J by 3 bases, leaving 6 bases between them. Germline CDR1 is GTSNPN and CDR2 is SVGIG (reference sequence). The CDR3 is CAWSVGVGANVLTF. DNA for the CDR3: TGTGCCTGGAGTGTAGGGGTTGGGGCCAACGTCCTGACTTTC.

V gene TRBV10-1 combines with J gene TRBJ2-2; D remains unclear. The germline V gene has CDR1 WNHNN and CDR2 SYGVQD (reference sequence). Trimming took off 7 bases at V and 4 bases at J, with 13 bases between the two ends. The CDR3 is 14 residues long. CDR3 nucleotide sequence: TGCGCCAGCACCATCATTGGTGCCACCGGGGAGCTGTTTTTT. This encodes CASTIIGATGELFF.

This chain links TRBV20-1 with TRBJ2-7; D not certain. V lost 4 bases to trimming and J lost 2 bases, with 6 bases between them. The germline gives CDR1 DFQATT, CDR2 SNEGSKA (reference sequence). The CDR3 consists of 11 residues. The CDR3 DNA reads TGCAGTGCTATCGGAACCTACGAGCAGTACTTC. It codes for CSAIGTYEQYF.

This chain links TRBV19 with TRBJ1-2, with no clear D. Germline CDR1 is LNHDA and CDR2 is SQIVND (reference sequence). This CDR3 contains 14 residues. V lost 11 bases and J 8 bases, leaving 24 bases between the germline ends. Here the CDR3 DNA reads TGTGCCGGTAAACCGTATCCGGGGATCGAAGGCTACACCTTC. Translating gives CAGKPYPGIEGYTF. The full variable domain, in which reference TRBV19 and TRBJ1-2 provide the parts outside the CDR3, is DGGITQSPKYLFRKEGQNVTLSCEQNLNHDAMYWYRQDPGQGLRLIYYSQIVNDFQKGDIAEGYSVSREKKESFPLTVTSAQKNPTAFYLCAGKPYPGIEGYTFGSGTRLTVV.

V gene TRBV11-2 combines with J gene TRBJ1-1, with a possible D match to TRBD1 (5 bases). CDR3 size: 14 residues. V was clipped by 1 base and J by 0 bases, with 6 bases between them. CDR1 and CDR2 from the germline V gene are SGHAT and FQNNGV. Here the CDR3 DNA reads TGTGCCAGCAGCTTAGGACAGCTGAACACTGAAGCTTTCTTT. Protein product: CASSLGQLNTEAFF. The variable domain in full, with the rest retrieved from reference TRBV11-2 and TRBJ1-1, is EAGVAQSPRYKIIEKRQSVAFWCNPISGHATLYWYQQILGQGPKLLIQFQNNGVVDDSQLPKDRFSAERLKGVDSTLKIQPAKLEDSAVYLCASSLGQLNTEAFFGQGTRLTVV.

The rearrangement joins TRBV15 to TRBJ2-5, with D possibly called TRBD1 or TRBD2 (5 bases each). V was trimmed by 5 bases and J by 2 bases, leaving 12 bases between them. Germline CDR1 LNHNV, CDR2 YYDKDF (reference sequence). The CDR3 covers 14 residues. DNA for the CDR3: TGTGCCACCAGCCGCCGGGACCGGCAAGAGACCCAGTACTTC. It is translated as CATSRRDRQETQYF.

The chain links TRBV6-5 to TRBJ2-1; 7 nucleotides line up with TRBD1. V lost 10 bases to trimming and J lost 4 bases; unmatched junction nucleotides: 10. CDR3 length equals 14 residues. The V gene's germline CDR1 is MNHEY and CDR2 SVGAGI. In DNA, the CDR3 is TGTGCCACCCCGGGGACAGAGATTTACAATGAGCAGTTCTTC. Its translation is CATPGTEIYNEQFF.

This clone was found a few times. The rearrangement uses TRBV2 and TRBJ1-5, with D uncertain. The CDR3 has 15 residues. The V and J ends lost 1 base and 7 bases respectively, with 14 bases between them. The V gene's germline CDR1 is SNHLY and CDR2 FYNNEI. CDR3 in amino acids: CASSEGVQISQPQHF. CDR3 nucleotide sequence: TGTGCCAGCAGTGAAGGGGTGCAGATCTCCCAGCCCCAGCATTTT.

V usage is TRBV9 and J usage is TRBJ2-5, with D perhaps matching TRBD2 (5 bases). The germline V gene has CDR1 SGDLS and CDR2 YYNGEE. Trimming removed 5 bases at V and 3 bases at J, with 14 bases between. This CDR3 region has 14 residues. In nucleotides, the CDR3 is TGTGCCAGCAGTTCCGGGATAACAAAAGAGACCCAGTACTTC. Encoded protein: CASSSGITKETQYF.

The V call is TRBV28, the J call TRBJ1-6; 11 bases are shared with TRBD1. V shed 2 bases, J shed 10 bases, and the junction held 13 bases outside the gene matches. From germline, CDR1 is MDHEN and CDR2 SYDVKM. This CDR3 spans 18 amino acids. DNA of the CDR3: TGTGCCAGCAGTTTACCTCTCAGAGGGACAGGGGGAGGCTCACCCCTCCACTTT. This codes for CASSLPLRGTGGGSPLHF.